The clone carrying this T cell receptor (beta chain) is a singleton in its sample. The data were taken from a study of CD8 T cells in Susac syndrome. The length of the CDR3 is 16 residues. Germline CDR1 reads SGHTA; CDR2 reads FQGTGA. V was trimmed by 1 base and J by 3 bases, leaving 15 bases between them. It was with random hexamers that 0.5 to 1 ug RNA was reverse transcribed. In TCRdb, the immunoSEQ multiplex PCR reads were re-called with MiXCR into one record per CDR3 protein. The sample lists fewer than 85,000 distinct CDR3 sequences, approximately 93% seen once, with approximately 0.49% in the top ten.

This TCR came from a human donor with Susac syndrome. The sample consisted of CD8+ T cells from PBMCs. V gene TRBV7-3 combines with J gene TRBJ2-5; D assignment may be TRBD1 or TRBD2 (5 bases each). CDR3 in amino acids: CASSLIPLVGEETQYF. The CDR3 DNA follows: TGTGCCAGCAGCTTAATCCCCCTGGTGGGGGAAGAGACCCAGTACTTC.